What follows are 4 T cell receptor beta chains derived from one specimen sequenced in a study of blood T cell repertoires in COVID-19. Clones were read by immunoSEQ multiplex PCR, and TCRdb kept only the in-frame ones, dropping some. The table lists over 90,000 clones, around two thirds of them singletons. The sample consisted of peripheral blood. These TCRs come from a man between 65 and 85 years old with COVID-19, enrolled during active disease.

The V call is TRBV7-9, the J call TRBJ2-7, with D hard to call. The CDR3 has 13 residues. The V end was cut by 1 base, the J end by 6 bases, with 10 bases between. CDR1 and CDR2 from the germline V gene are SEHNR and FQNEAQ (reference sequence). The CDR3 DNA follows: TGTGCCAGCAGCTTAGAATCCGGTCGCGAGCAGTACTTC. Its translation is CASSLESGREQYF.

The V and J genes are TRBV29-1 and TRBJ1-6; D not certain. CDR3 size: 17 residues. V was shortened by 2 bases and J by 5 bases, with 19 bases between the two germline ends. The germline CDR1 and CDR2 sequences are SQVTM and ANQGSEA. CDR3 nucleotide sequence: TGCAGCGTTGAATCCTTGTTTGTGTACAATAATAATTCACCCCTCCACTTT. Amino acids: CSVESLFVYNNNSPLHF.

The V gene is TRBV28, the J gene TRBJ2-7; 12 nucleotides line up with TRBD1. J gave up 6 bases and V 5 bases, and 8 bases lay outside the gene matches. Germline V gene sequence: CDR1 MDHEN, CDR2 SYDVKM. This CDR3 contains 15 residues. The CDR3 nucleotides read TGTGCCAGCAGTCGACCGGGACAGGGGGCTTCCGAGCAGTACTTC. It codes for CASSRPGQGASEQYF. Full variable domain (outside the CDR3, taken from reference TRBV28 and TRBJ2-7): DVKVTQSSRYLVKRTGEKVFLECVQDMDHENMFWYRQDPGLGLRLIYFSYDVKMKEKGDIPEGYSVSREKKERFSLILESASTNQTSMYLCASSRPGQGASEQYFGPGTRLTVT.

V usage is TRBV7-2 and J usage is TRBJ2-7, with TRBD2 as a possible D gene (5 bases). CDR3 size: 15 residues. The germline V gene encodes CDR1 SGHTA and CDR2 FQGNSA. Trimming removed 5 bases from V and 0 bases from J, with 14 bases in between. The DNA of the CDR3 is TGTGCCAGCAGCGAGAGCGGAGATTTCTCCTACGAGCAGTACTTC. Its translation: CASSESGDFSYEQYF.